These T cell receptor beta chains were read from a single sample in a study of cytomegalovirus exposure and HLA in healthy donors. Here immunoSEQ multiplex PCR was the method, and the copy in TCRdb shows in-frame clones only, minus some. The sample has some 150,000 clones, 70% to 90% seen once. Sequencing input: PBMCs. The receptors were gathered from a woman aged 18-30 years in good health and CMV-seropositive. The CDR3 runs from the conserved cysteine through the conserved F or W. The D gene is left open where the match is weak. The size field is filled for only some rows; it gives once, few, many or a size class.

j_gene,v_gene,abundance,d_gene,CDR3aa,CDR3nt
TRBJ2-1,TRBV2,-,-,CASRARVAGGLNEQFF,TGTGCCAGCAGGGCCAGGGTCGCCGGGGGGCTCAATGAGCAGTTCTTC
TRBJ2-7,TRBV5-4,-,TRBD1,CASSGQGRFEQYF,TGTGCCAGCAGTGGACAGGGGAGGTTCGAGCAGTACTTC
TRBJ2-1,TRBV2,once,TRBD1,CASRTLQGQANNEQFF,TGTGCCAGCAGGACACTACAGGGACAGGCTAACAATGAGCAGTTCTTC
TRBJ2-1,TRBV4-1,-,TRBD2,CASSQAGGNEQFF,TGCGCCAGCAGCCAAGCGGGAGGGAATGAGCAGTTCTTC
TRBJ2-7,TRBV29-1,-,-,CSVGRVAYEQYF,TGCAGCGTTGGGCGGGTCGCCTACGAGCAGTACTTC
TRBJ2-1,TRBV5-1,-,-,CASSLIHQGNEQFF,TGCGCCAGCAGCTTGATTCACCAGGGGAATGAGCAGTTCTTC
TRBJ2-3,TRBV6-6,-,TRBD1,CASSYQGQGADTQYF,TGTGCCAGCAGTTACCAGGGACAGGGGGCAGATACGCAGTATTTT
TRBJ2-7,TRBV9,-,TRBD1,CASSVEPGGWEQYF,TGTGCCAGCAGCGTAGAGCCAGGGGGCTGGGAGCAGTACTTC
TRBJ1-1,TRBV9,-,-,CASSPQGNTEAFF,TGTGCCAGCAGCCCTCAGGGGAACACTGAAGCTTTCTTT
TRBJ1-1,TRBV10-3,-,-,CAISDQRDSEAFF,TGTGCCATCAGTGATCAACGGGATAGTGAAGCTTTCTTT
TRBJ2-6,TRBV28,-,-,CASSLWGSSGANVLTF,TGTGCCAGCAGTTTATGGGGGAGCTCTGGGGCCAACGTCCTGACTTTC
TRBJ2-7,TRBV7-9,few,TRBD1,CASSSFTGGEQYF,TGTGCCAGCAGCTCTTTTACAGGGGGAGAGCAGTACTTC
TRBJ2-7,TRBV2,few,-,CASSRTAYEQYF,TGTGCCAGCAGTAGGACAGCTTACGAGCAGTACTTC
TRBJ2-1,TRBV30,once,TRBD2,CAWRTSGGTPPKYNEQFF,TGTGCCTGGCGGACTAGCGGGGGAACCCCGCCAAAGTACAATGAGCAGTTCTTC
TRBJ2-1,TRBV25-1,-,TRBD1,CASSESGKGGAGNEQFF,TGTGCCAGCAGTGAGTCGGGAAAAGGGGGCGCAGGGAATGAGCAGTTCTTC
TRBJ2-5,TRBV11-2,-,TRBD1,CASSLAMTGRETQYF,TGTGCCAGCAGCTTGGCAATGACAGGGAGAGAGACCCAGTACTTC
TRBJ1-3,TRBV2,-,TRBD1,CASNAGGSGNTIYF,TGTGCCAGCAACGCAGGGGGATCTGGAAACACCATATATTTT
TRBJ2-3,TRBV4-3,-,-,CASSQAGADTQYF,TGCGCCAGCAGCCAAGCGGGGGCAGATACGCAGTATTTT
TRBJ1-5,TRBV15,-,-,CATSRDNGPQHF,TGTGCCACCAGCAGAGATAACGGGCCCCAGCATTTT
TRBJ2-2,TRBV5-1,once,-,CASSLGQTGELFF,TGCGCCAGCAGCCTAGGACAAACCGGGGAGCTGTTTTTT
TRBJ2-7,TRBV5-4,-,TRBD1,CASSLGQGTSYEQYF,TGTGCCAGCAGCTTGGGACAGGGGACCTCCTACGAGCAGTACTTC
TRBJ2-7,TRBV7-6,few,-,CASSLVDNSYEQYF,TGTGCCAGCAGCTTAGTCGACAACTCCTACGAGCAGTACTTC
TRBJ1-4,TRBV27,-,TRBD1,CASSFQGGNEKLFF,TGTGCCAGCAGCTTTCAGGGGGGTAATGAAAAACTGTTTTTT
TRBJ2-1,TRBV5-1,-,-,CASSLRQLAEYNEQFF,TGCGCCAGCAGCTTGAGGCAATTGGCGGAGTACAATGAGCAGTTCTTC
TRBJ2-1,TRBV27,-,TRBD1,CASSTGDHNEQFF,TGTGCCAGTTCTACAGGGGACCACAATGAGCAGTTCTTC
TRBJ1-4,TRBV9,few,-,CASSVSGNEKLFF,TGTGCCAGCAGCGTTTCAGGCAATGAAAAACTGTTTTTT
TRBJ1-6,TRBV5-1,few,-,CASSSPVGGSPLHF,TGCGCCAGCAGCTCCCCGGTTGGCGGTTCACCCCTCCACTTT
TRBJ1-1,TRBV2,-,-,CASSEVAVNTEAFF,TGTGCCAGCAGTGAGGTTGCGGTGAACACTGAAGCTTTCTTT
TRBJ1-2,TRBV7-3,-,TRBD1,CASSSSGTGGEGYTF,TGTGCCAGCAGCTCTTCCGGGACAGGGGGCGAAGGCTACACCTTC
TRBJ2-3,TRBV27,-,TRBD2,CASSSTGEGRQSTDTQYF,TGTGCCAGCAGTTCCACCGGGGAGGGCCGACAAAGTACAGATACGCAGTATTTT
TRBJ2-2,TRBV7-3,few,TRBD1,CASSLSGTGAGELFF,TGTGCCAGCAGCTTAAGTGGGACAGGGGCCGGGGAGCTGTTTTTT
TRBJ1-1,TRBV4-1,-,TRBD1,CASSQYGQANTEAFF,TGCGCCAGCAGCCAATATGGACAGGCTAACACTGAAGCTTTCTTT
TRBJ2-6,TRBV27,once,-,CASTIGQPVGGANVLTF,TGTGCCAGCACTATAGGACAGCCCGTGGGTGGGGCCAACGTCCTGACTTTC
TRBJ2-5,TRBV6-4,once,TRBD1,CASSPDRGQFETQYF,TGTGCCAGCAGCCCCGACAGGGGGCAGTTTGAGACCCAGTACTTC
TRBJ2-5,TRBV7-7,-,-,CASSLEGRGGTQYF,TGTGCTAGCAGCTTAGAAGGCAGAGGCGGGACCCAGTACTTC
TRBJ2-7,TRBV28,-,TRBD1,CASRLPGQGSQVDEQYF,TGTGCCAGCAGGCTACCGGGACAGGGATCTCAGGTCGACGAGCAGTACTTC
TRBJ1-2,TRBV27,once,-,CASSFSGAYGYTF,TGTGCCAGCAGTTTTTCAGGGGCCTATGGCTACACCTTC
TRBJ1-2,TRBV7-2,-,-,CASSKTPGLYGYTF,TGTGCCAGCAGCAAAACCCCAGGGCTCTATGGCTACACCTTC
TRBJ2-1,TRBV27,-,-,CASSLGQLGGGEQFF,TGTGCCAGCAGTTTGGGACAGCTTGGGGGAGGTGAGCAGTTCTTC
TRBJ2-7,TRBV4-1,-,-,CASSQDPGVSYEQYF,TGCGCCAGCAGCCAAGACCCGGGGGTCTCCTACGAGCAGTACTTC
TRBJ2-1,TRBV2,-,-,CASMYGSEQFF,TGTGCCAGCATGTATGGGAGTGAGCAGTTCTTC
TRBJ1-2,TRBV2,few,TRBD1,CARWDRAGNYGYTF,TGTGCCAGATGGGACAGGGCTGGAAACTATGGCTACACCTTC
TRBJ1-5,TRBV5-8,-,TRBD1,CASSLDGQGLQPQHF,TGTGCCAGCAGCTTGGACGGACAGGGGCTCCAGCCCCAGCATTTT
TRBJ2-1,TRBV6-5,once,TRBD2,CASSYSIRAGVAEQFF,TGTGCCAGCAGTTACTCGATTCGAGCGGGAGTCGCTGAGCAGTTCTTC
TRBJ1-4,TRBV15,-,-,CATNQGSEKLFF,TGTGCCACCAACCAGGGGAGCGAAAAACTGTTTTTT
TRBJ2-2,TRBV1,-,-,CTSSQGPTSFNTGELFF,TGCACCAGCAGCCAGGGGCCGACTAGCTTTAACACCGGGGAGCTGTTTTTT
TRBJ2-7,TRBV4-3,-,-,CASSQDQYGYEQYF,TGCGCCAGCAGCCAAGATCAATACGGTTACGAGCAGTACTTC
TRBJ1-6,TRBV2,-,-,CAGGGDYNSPLHF,TGTGCCGGAGGGGGGGATTATAATTCACCCCTCCACTTT
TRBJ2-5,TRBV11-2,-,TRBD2,CASSLVPLAGGETQYF,TGTGCCAGCAGCTTAGTCCCGCTAGCGGGGGGCGAGACCCAGTACTTC
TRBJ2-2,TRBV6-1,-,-,CAAGRGGFNTGELFF,TGTGCCGCTGGGAGGGGGGGCTTCAACACCGGGGAGCTGTTTTTT
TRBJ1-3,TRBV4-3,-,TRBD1,CASSQEGRGQGGNTIYF,TGCGCCAGCAGCCAAGAGGGTAGGGGGCAGGGTGGAAACACCATATATTTT
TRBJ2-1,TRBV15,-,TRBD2,CATSTSTSGEIRQFF,TGTGCCACCAGCACATCGACTAGCGGGGAAATACGGCAGTTCTTC
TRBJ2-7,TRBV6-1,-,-,CASSETGRGTYEQYF,TGTGCCAGCAGTGAAACGGGGCGGGGAACCTACGAGCAGTACTTC
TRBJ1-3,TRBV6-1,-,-,CASSGEWNTIYF,TGTGCCAGCAGTGGAGAGTGGAACACCATATATTTT
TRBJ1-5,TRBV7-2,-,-,CASSLSGGQPQHF,TGTGCCAGCAGCTTAAGTGGGGGCCAGCCCCAGCATTTT
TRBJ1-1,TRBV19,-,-,CASSMTATVF,TGTGCCAGTAGTATGACAGCGACCGTCTTT